The text below deals with one T cell receptor (beta chain). The antigen remains undetermined. The PCR used 60 Vbeta and 13 Jbeta primers. The data were produced by immunoSEQ multiplex PCR, yet TCRdb's version contains in-frame clones alone and is incomplete. The sample lists roughly 100,000 clones, approximately 72% seen once, with around 1.9% in the top ten. This sample stems from a study of cytomegalovirus exposure and HLA in healthy donors. The CDR3 has 15 residues. With 2 bases removed from V and 9 bases from J, the gap between germline ends came to 19 bases. From germline, CDR1 is SGHNT and CDR2 YYREEE (reference sequence). Study-wide findings and caveats: Investigators reported 150 to 200 TCR beta chains as tied to cytomegalovirus. As a later analysis revealed, the rate of TCR association differed by HLA locus, with DRB1 most and HLA-C fewest. Sequencing had likely introduced a cluster of highly shared sequence variants as an artifact.

The chain combines TRBV5-4 with TRBJ2-3, with D tentatively TRBD1 (7 bases). This clonotype was obtained from a woman aged 40-49 years in good health and CMV-seronegative. Sequenced sample: PBMCs. The CDR3, as DNA: TGTGCCAGCAGCTTACAGGGGCCGACTCGGGAGACGCAGTATTTT. The encoded protein is CASSLQGPTRETQYF.